This TCR beta chain was sequenced for a study of cytomegalovirus exposure and HLA in healthy donors. Whole-study results and caveats: HLA alleles were associated with 16,000 or so TCR beta sequences in a later analysis at 0.05 false discovery rate.

The PCR used 60 Vbeta and 13 Jbeta primers. Generated by immunoSEQ multiplex PCR, the TCRdb table keeps only in-frame clones and is missing some. The top ten hold around 4.9% of the sample, which has roughly 100,000 clones, roughly 9.4% seen once. On this clone: Its specificity is unknown.

This CDR3 contains 13 residues. Trimming cost V 1 base and J 2 bases, with 6 bases left between them. Germline V gene data show CDR1 as SGDLS and CDR2 as YYNGEE. The J gene is TRBJ2-5, the V gene TRBV9; D unclear. Sequencing used PBMCs. This receptor was taken from a man aged 45 to 65 in good health and CMV-seropositive. This CDR3 reads CASSVTDQETQYF. CDR3 bases: TGTGCCAGCAGCGTAACTGATCAAGAGACCCAGTACTTC. Drawing the rest from reference TRBV9 and TRBJ2-5, the complete variable domain is DSGVTQTPKHLITATGQRVTLRCSPRSGDLSVYWYQQSLDQGLQFLIQYYNGEERAKGNILERFSAQQFPDLHSELNLSSLELGDSALYFCASSVTDQETQYFGPGTRLLVL.